In its sample, the clone carrying this T cell receptor beta chain was seen many times. As yet, its antigen is unknown. This specimen belongs to a study of early T cells in non-severe SARS-CoV-2 infection. At the level of the study: From unsorted whole blood, bulk RNA was sequenced, and the chains remained unpaired.

Findings and limits, study-wide: In VDJdb matching, anti-spike CD8 responses were favored while private and CD4 specificities went missing.

The TCR library protocol was used to attach unique molecular identifiers. These identifiers were attached to individual cDNA molecules. TCRdb passed the 5' RACE reads through MiXCR, listing each CDR3 protein once. The sample consists of approximately 88,000 distinct CDR3 sequences, around 15% of them appearing once. V lost 6 bases to trimming and J lost 5 bases; unmatched junction nucleotides: 5. This CDR3 region has 13 residues. The TCR sequence derives from an adult who was a healthcare worker with PCR-confirmed SARS-CoV-2 infection or an uninfected control (not recorded which). The chain carries TRBV12-3 or TRBV12-4 and TRBJ2-7; 9 positions agree with TRBD1. Sequencing input: whole blood. This CDR3 is CASSADRGHEQYF. CDR3 coding DNA: TGTGCCAGCAGCGCGGACAGGGGCCACGAGCAGTACTTC.